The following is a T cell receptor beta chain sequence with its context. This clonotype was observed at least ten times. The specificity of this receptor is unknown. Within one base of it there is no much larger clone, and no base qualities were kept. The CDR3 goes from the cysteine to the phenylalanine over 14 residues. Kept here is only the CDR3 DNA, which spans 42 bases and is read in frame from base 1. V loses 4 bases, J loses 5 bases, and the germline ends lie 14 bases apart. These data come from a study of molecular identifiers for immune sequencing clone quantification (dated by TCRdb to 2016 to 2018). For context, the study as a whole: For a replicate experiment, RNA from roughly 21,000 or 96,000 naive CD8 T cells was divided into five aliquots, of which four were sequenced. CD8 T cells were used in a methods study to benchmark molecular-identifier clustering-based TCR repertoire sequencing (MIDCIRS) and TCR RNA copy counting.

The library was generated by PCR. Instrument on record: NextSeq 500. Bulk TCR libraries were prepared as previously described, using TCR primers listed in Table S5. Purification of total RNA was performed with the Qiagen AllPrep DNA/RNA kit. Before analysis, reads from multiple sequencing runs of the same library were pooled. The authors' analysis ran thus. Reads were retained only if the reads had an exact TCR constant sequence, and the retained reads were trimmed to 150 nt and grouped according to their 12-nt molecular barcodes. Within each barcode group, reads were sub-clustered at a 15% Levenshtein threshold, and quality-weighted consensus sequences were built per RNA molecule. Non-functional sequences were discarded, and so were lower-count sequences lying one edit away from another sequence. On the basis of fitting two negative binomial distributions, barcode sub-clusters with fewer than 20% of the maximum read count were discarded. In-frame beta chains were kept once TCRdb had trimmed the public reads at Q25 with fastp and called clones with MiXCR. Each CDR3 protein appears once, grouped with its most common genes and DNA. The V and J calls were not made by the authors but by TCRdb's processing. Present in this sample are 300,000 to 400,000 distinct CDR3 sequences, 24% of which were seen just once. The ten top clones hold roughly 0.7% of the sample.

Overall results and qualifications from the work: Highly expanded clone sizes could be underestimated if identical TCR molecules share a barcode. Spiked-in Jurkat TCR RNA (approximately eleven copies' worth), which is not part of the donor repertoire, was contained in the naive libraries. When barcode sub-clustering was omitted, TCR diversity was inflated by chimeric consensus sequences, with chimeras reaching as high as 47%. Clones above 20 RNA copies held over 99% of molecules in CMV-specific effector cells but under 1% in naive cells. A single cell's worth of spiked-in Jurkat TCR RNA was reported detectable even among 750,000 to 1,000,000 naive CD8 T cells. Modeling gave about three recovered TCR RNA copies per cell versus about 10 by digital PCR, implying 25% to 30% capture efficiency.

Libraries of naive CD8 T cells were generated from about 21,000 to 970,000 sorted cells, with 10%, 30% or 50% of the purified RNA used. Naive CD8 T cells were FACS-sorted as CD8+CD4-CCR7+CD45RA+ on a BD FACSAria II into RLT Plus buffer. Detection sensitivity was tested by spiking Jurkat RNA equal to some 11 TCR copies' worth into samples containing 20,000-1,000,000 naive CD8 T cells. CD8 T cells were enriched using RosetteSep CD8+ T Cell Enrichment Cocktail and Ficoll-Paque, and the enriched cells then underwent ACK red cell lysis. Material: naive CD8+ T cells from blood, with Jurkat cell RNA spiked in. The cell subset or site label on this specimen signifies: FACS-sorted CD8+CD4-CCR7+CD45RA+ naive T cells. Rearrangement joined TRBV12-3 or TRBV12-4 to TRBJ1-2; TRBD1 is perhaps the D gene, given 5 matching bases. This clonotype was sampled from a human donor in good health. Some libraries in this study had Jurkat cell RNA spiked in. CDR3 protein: CASSSLQDTYGYTF. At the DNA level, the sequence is TGTGCCAGCAGTTCCCTTCAGGACACATATGGCTACACCTTC.